The T cell receptor beta chain under discussion was sequenced for a study of OX40 agonist ivuxolimab in advanced cancers. The V gene lost 2 bases and the J gene lost 0 bases, with 30 bases spanning the gap. This CDR3 contains 21 residues. Germline V CDR1 and CDR2: SQVTM, ANQGSEA. TCRdb's table, derived via immunoSEQ multiplex PCR, lists solely in-frame clones and lacks some. In the table there are tens of thousands of clones, more than 85% of which are singletons. In this sample, this clone turned up once. The sample here was CD4+ or CD8+ T cells sorted from blood, taken in a trial of the OX40 agonist ivuxolimab. The rearrangement uses TRBV29-1 and TRBJ2-3, with a weak D call TRBD2 (6 bases). This receptor was identified in an adult with an advanced solid tumor such as melanoma, head and neck, liver or kidney cancer. CDR3 amino acids: CSVEWAGRADYFSASTDTQYF. The CDR3 DNA sequence: TGCAGCGTTGAATGGGCAGGGAGAGCGGACTATTTCTCGGCTAGCACAGATACGCAGTATTTT.